These 2 T cell receptor beta chains share one sample of origin, sequenced in a study of radiotherapy plus CTLA-4 blockade in lung cancer. The repertoire was sequenced with immunoSEQ multiplex PCR; TCRdb's copy has only in-frame clones and lacks some. The sample shows around 45,000 clones, approximately 91% of them seen only once. This specimen was peripheral blood, taken from a patient treated with radiotherapy plus ipilimumab. The receptors come from a human donor with non-small cell lung cancer whose response to radiotherapy plus ipilimumab could not be evaluated.

The chain uses TRBV9 and TRBJ2-2; D gene ambiguous. V lost 2 bases to trimming and J lost 6 bases, with 11 bases between them. The CDR3 runs 14 residues. Germline V CDR1 and CDR2: SGDLS, YYNGEE. The CDR3 protein is CASSVVQSAGELFF. Written as DNA, the CDR3 is TGTGCCAGCAGCGTCGTGCAGAGCGCCGGGGAGCTGTTTTTT.

The rearrangement uses TRBV7-2 and TRBJ2-2; TRBD2 matches at 10 bases. V shed 1 base, J shed 6 bases, and the junction held 8 bases outside the gene matches. The CDR3 runs to 17 residues. The germline V gene encodes CDR1 SGHTA and CDR2 FQGNSA. The CDR3 sequence is CASSLDPTSGFSGELFF. The CDR3 nucleotides are TGTGCCAGCAGCTTAGATCCGACTAGCGGGTTTTCCGGGGAGCTGTTTTTT.